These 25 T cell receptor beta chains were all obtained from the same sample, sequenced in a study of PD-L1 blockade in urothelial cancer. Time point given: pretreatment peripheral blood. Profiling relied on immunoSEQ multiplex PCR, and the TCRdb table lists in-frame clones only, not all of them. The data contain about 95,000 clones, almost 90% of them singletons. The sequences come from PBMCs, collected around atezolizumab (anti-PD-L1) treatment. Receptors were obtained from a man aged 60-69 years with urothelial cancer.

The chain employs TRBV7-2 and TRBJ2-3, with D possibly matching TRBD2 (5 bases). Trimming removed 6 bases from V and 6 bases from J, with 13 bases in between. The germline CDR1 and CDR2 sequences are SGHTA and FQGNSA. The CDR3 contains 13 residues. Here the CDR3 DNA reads TGTGCCAGCAGTCAGGACTGGTCGGATACGCAGTATTTT. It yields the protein CASSQDWSDTQYF.

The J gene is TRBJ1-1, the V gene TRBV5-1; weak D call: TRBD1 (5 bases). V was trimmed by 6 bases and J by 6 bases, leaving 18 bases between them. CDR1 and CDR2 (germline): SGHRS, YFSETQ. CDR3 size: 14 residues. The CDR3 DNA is TGCGCCAGCAAGGAGGGGCGGGGAACATCTGAAGCTTTCTTT. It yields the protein CASKEGRGTSEAFF.

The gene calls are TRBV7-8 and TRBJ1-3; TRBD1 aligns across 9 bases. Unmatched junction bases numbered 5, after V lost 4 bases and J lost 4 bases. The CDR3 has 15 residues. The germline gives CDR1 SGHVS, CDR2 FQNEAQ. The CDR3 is CASSWTGEVGNTIYF. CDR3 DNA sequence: TGTGCCAGCAGCTGGACAGGGGAGGTCGGAAACACCATATATTTT.

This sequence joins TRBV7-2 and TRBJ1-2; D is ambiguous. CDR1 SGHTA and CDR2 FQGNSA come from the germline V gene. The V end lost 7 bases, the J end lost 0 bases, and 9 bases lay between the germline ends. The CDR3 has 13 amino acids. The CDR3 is CASTLLTNYGYTF. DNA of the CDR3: TGTGCCAGCACACTCCTCACTAACTATGGCTACACCTTC.

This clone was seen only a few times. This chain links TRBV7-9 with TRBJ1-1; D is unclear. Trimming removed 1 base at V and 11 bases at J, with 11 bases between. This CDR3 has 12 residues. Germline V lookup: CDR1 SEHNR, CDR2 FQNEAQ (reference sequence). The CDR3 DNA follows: TGTGCCAGCAGCTTAGGTCGGTATAACGCTTTCTTT. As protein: CASSLGRYNAFF.

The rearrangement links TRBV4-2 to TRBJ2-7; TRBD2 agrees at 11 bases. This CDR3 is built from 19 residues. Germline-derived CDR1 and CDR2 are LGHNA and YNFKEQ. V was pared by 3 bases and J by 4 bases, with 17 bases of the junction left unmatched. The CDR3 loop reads CASSQVAGGAGLGGYEQYF. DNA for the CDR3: TGTGCCAGCAGCCAGGTAGCGGGGGGGGCCGGCTTGGGAGGGTACGAGCAGTACTTC.

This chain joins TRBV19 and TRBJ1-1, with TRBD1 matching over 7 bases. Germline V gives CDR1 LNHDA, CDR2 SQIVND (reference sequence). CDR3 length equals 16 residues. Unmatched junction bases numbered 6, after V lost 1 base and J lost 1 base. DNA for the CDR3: TGTGCCAGTAGTATAGCGACAGGGATGGGGAACACTGAAGCTTTCTTT. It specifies CASSIATGMGNTEAFF.

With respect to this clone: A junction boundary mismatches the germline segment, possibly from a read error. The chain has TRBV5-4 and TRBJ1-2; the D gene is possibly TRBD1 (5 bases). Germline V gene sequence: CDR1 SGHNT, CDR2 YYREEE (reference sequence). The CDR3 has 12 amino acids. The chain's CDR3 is CASSQDQGFLFF. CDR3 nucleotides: TGCGCCAGCAGCCAAGACCAGGGTTTCCTGTTCTTC.

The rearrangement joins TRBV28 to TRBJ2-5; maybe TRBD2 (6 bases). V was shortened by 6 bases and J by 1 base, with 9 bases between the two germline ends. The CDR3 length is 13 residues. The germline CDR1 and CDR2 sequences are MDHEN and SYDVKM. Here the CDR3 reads CASRVSGQETQYF. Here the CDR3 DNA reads TGTGCCAGCAGGGTTAGCGGCCAAGAGACCCAGTACTTC.

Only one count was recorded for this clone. The CDR3 protein is CASALQGGIEAFF. Written as DNA, the CDR3 is TGTGCCAGCGCACTACAGGGCGGAATTGAAGCTTTCTTT. The chain couples TRBV28 to TRBJ1-1, with D maybe TRBD1 (6 bases). V was cut by 8 bases and J by 7 bases, with 17 bases left in between. CDR1 and CDR2 (germline): MDHEN, SYDVKM. The length of the CDR3 is 13 residues.

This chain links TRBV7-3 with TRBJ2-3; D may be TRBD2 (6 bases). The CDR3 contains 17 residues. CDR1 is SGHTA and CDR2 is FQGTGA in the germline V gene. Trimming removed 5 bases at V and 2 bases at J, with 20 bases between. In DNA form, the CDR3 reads TGTGCCAGCAGCCCCAGGAGGGTAGCTCTATACACAGATACGCAGTATTTT. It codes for CASSPRRVALYTDTQYF.

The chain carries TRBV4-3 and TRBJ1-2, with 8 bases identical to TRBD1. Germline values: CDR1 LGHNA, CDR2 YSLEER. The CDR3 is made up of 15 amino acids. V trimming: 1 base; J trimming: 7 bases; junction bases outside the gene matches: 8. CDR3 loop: CASSQGTGQGGGYTF. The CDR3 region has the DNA TGCGCCAGCAGCCAAGGGACTGGACAGGGAGGTGGCTACACCTTC.

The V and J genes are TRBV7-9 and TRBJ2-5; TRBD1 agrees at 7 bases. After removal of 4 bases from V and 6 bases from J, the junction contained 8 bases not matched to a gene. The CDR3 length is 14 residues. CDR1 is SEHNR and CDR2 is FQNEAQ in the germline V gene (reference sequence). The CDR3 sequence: CASSSTGAEKTQYF. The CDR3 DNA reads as TGTGCCAGCAGCTCAACAGGGGCAGAGAAGACCCAGTACTTC. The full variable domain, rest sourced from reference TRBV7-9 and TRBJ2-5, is DTGVSQNPRHKITKRGQNVTFRCDPISEHNRLYWYRQTLGQGPEFLTYFQNEAQLEKSRLLSDRFSAERPKGSFSTLEIQRTEQGDSAMYLCASSSTGAEKTQYFGPGTRLLVL.

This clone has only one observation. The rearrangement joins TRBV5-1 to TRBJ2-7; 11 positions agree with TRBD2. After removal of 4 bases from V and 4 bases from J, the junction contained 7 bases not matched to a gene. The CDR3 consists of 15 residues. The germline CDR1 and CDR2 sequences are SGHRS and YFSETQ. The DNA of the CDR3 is TGCGCCAGCAGCCTCGGGACTAGCGGCTCTTACGAGCAGTACTTC. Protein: CASSLGTSGSYEQYF.

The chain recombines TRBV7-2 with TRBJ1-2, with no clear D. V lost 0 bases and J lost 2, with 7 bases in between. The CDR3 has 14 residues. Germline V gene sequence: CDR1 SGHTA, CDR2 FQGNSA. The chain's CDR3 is CASSLARGNYGYTF. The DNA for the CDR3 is TGTGCCAGCAGCTTAGCGCGCGGGAACTATGGCTACACCTTC.

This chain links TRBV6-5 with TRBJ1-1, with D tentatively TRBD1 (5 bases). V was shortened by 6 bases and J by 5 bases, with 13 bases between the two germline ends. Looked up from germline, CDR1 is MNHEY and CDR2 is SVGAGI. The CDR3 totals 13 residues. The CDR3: CASRMLQATEAFF. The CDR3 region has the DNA TGTGCCAGCAGAATGTTACAGGCGACTGAAGCTTTCTTT.

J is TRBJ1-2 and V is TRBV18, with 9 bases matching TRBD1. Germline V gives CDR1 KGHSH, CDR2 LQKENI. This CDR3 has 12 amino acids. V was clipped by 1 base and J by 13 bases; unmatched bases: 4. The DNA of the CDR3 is TGTGCCAGCTCACCACGGGGACAGGGTTTCACCTTC. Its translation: CASSPRGQGFTF.

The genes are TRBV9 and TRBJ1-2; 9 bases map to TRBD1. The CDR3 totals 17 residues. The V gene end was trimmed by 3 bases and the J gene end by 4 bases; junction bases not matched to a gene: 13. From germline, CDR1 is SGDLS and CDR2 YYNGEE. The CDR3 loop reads CASSARDRVTRSYGYTF. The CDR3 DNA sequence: TGTGCCAGCAGCGCCAGGGACAGGGTTACGCGAAGCTATGGCTACACCTTC.

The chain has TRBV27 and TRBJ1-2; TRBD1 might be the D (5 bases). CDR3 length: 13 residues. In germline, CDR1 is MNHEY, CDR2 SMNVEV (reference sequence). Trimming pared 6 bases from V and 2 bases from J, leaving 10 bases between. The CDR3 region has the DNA TGTGCCAGCAGCCCGACAGTAAACTATGGCTACACCTTC. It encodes CASSPTVNYGYTF.

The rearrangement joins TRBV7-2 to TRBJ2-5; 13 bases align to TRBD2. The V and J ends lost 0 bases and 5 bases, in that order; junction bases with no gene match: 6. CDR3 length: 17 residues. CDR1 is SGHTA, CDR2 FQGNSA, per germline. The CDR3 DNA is TGTGCCAGCAGCTTAGCGGGGACTAGCGGGACGGTGGAGACCCAGTACTTC. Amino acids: CASSLAGTSGTVETQYF.

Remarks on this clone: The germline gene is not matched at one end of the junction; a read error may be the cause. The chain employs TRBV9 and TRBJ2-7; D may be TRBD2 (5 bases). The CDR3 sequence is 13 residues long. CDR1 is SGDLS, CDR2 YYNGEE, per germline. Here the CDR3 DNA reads TGTGCCAGCAGCCCCCGGTTAGAAAGGGAGCTGCACTTC. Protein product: CASSPRLERELHF.

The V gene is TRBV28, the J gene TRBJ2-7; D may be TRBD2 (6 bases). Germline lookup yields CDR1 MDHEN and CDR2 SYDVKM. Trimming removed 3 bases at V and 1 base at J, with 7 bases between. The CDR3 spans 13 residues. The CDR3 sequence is CASSLEGSYEQYF. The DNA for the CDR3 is TGTGCCAGCAGTTTGGAGGGTTCCTACGAGCAGTACTTC.

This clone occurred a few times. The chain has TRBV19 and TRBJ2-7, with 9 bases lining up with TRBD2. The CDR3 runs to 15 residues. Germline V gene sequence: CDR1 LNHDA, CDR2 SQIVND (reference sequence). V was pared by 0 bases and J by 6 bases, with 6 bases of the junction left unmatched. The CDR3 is CASSIEASGRSEQYF. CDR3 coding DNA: TGTGCCAGTAGTATAGAGGCGAGCGGGAGGAGCGAGCAGTACTTC.

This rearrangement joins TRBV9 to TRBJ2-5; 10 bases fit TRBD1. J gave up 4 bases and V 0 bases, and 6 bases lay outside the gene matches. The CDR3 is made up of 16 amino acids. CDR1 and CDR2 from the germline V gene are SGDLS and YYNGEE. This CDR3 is CASSVGDRGSGETQYF. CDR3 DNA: TGTGCCAGCAGCGTAGGGGACAGGGGTTCCGGAGAGACCCAGTACTTC.

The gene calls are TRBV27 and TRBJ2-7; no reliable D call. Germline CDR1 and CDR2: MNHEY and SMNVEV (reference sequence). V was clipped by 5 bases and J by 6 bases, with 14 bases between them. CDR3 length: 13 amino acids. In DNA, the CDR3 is TGTGCCAGCAGTCGTGACAAAGGCTCCGAGCAGTACTTC. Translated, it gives CASSRDKGSEQYF.